There are a few counts of the clone carrying this TCR beta chain. These data belong to a study of T cells after yellow fever vaccination. TCRdb used MiXCR to reprocess the 5' RACE reads, holding one entry per CDR3 protein. Here the sample spans 300,000 to 400,000 distinct CDR3 sequences, approximately 5.7% being singletons. The V gene's germline CDR1 is KGHSH and CDR2 LQKENI. The CDR3 is 14 amino acids. V was clipped by 5 bases and J by 0 bases; unmatched bases: 4. The source was PBMCs, collected 5 days after the yellow fever booster vaccination. This TCR came from a man aged 25 to 45 who received the YFV17D yellow fever vaccine. The genes are TRBV18 and TRBJ2-7; TRBD1 matches at 7 bases. CDR3 DNA sequence: TGTGCCAGCTCAGACAGGGCGATCTCCTACGAGCAGTACTTC. It codes for CASSDRAISYEQYF.